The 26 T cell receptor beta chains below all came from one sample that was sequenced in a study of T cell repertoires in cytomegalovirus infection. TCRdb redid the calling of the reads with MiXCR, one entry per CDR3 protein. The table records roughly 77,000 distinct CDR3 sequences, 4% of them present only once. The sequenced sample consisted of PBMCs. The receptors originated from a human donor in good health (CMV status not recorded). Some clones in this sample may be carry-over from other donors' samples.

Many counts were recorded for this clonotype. In DNA form, the CDR3 reads TGTGCCAGCAGCTTTTCCTACAATGAGCAGTTCTTC. This gives the protein CASSFSYNEQFF. This chain joins TRBV11-2 and TRBJ2-1; no clear D gene. The CDR3 spans 12 residues. Trimming took 3 bases from V and 1 from J, leaving 1 base between them. Germline CDR1 SGHAT, CDR2 FQNNGV.

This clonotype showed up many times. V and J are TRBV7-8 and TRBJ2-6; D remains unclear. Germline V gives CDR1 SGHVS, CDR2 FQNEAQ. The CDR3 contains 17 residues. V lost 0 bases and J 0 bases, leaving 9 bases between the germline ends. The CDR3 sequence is CASSLARASSGANVLTF. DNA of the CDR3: TGTGCCAGCAGCTTAGCCAGAGCCAGCTCTGGGGCCAACGTCCTGACTTTC.

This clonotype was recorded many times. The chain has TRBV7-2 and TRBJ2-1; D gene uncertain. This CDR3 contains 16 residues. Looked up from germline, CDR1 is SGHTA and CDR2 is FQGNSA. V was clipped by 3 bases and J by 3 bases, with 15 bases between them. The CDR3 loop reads CASSLAPRTVYNEQFF. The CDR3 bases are TGTGCCAGCAGCTTGGCCCCCCGGACGGTCTACAATGAGCAGTTCTTC. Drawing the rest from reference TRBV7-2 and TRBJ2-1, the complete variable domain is GAGVSQSPSNKVTEKGKDVELRCDPISGHTALYWYRQSLGQGLEFLIYFQGNSAPDKSGLPSDRFSAERTGGSVSTLTIQRTQQEDSAVYLCASSLAPRTVYNEQFFGPGTRLTVL.

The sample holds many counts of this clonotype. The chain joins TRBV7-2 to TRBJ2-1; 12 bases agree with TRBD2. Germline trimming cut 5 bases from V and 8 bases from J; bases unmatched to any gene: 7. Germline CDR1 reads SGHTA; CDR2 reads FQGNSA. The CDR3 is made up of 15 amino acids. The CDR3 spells CASSPTSGRRDEQFF. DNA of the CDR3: TGTGCCAGCAGCCCGACTAGCGGGAGACGAGATGAGCAGTTCTTC.

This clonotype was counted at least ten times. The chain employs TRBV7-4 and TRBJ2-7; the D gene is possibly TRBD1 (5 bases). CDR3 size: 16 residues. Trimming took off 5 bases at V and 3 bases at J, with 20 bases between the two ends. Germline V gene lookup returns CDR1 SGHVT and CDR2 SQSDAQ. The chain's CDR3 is CASSPRGQGLYYEQYF. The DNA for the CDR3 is TGTGCCAGCAGCCCCCGTGGTCAGGGCCTATACTACGAGCAGTACTTC.

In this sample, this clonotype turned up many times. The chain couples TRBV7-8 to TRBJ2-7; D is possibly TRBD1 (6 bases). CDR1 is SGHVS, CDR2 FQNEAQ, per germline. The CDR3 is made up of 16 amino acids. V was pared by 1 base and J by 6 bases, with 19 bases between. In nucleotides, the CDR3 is TGTGCCAGCAGCTTAGGTAGGGGGATCCCCTCCGTCGAGCAGTACTTC. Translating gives CASSLGRGIPSVEQYF.

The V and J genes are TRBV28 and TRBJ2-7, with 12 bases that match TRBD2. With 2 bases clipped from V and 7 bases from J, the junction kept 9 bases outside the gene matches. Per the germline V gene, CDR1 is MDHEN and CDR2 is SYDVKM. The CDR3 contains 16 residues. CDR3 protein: CASSLQLAGGSREQYF. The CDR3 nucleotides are TGTGCCAGCAGTTTACAACTAGCGGGAGGCAGTCGGGAGCAGTACTTC.

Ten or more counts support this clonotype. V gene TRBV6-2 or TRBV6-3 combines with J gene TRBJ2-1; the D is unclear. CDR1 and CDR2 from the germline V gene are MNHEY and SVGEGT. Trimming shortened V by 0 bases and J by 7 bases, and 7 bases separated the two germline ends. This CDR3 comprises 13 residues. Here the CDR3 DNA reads TGTGCCAGCAGTTACTCCGTAGTTAATGAGCAGTTCTTC. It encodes CASSYSVVNEQFF.

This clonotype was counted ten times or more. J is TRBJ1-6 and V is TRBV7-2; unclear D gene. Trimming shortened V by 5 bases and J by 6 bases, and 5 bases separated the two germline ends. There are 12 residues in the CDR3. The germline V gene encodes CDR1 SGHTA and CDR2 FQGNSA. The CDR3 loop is CASSRLNSPLHF. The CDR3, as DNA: TGTGCCAGCAGCCGACTTAATTCACCCCTCCACTTT.

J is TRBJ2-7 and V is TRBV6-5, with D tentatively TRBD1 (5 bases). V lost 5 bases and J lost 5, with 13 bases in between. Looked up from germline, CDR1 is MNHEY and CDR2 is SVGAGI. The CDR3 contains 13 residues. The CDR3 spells CASSPRVLDEQYF. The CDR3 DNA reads TGTGCCAGCAGTCCCAGGGTCCTGGACGAGCAGTACTTC.

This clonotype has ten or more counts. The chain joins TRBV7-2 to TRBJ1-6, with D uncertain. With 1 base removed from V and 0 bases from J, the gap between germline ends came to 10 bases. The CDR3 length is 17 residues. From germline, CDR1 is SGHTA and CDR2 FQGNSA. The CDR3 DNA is TGTGCCAGCAGCTTAGTCGGAATAAGCTCCTATAATTCACCCCTCCACTTT. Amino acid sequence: CASSLVGISSYNSPLHF. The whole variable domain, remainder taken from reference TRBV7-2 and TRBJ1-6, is GAGVSQSPSNKVTEKGKDVELRCDPISGHTALYWYRQSLGQGLEFLIYFQGNSAPDKSGLPSDRFSAERTGGSVSTLTIQRTQQEDSAVYLCASSLVGISSYNSPLHFGNGTRLTVT.

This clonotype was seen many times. The DNA for the CDR3 is TGTGCCAGCAGCCTCGATAGCTCTCGCAATGAGCAGTTCTTC. Its translation is CASSLDSSRNEQFF. V is TRBV6-2 or TRBV6-3 and J is TRBJ2-1; D is unresolved. Germline lookup yields CDR1 MNHEY and CDR2 SVGEGT. This CDR3 comprises 14 residues. V lost 6 bases and J 6 bases, leaving 15 bases between the germline ends.

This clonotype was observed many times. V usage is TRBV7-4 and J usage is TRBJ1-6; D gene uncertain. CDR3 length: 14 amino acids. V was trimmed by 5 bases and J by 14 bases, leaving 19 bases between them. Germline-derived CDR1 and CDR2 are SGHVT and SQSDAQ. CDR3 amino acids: CASSLDPPGVALHF. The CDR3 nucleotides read TGTGCCAGCAGCCTGGACCCTCCCGGGGTAGCCCTCCACTTT. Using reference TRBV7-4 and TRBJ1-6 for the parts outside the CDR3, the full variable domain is GAGVSQSPRYKVAKRGRDVALRCDSISGHVTLYWYRQTLGQGSEVLTYSQSDAQRDKSGRPSGRFSAERPERSVSTLKIQRTEQGDSAVYLCASSLDPPGVALHFGNGTRLTVT.

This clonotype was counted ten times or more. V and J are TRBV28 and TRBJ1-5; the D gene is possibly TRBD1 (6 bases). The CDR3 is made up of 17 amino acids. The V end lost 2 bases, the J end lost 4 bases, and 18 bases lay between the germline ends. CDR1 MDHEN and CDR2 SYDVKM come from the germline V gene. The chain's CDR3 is CASSLAGGRGYNQPQHF. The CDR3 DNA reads TGTGCCAGCAGTTTAGCCGGCGGCAGGGGTTATAATCAGCCCCAGCATTTT.

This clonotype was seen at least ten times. DNA for the CDR3: TGTGCCAGCAGCTTGGGAAGAGCTAATGAAAAACTGTTTTTT. Protein: CASSLGRANEKLFF. J is TRBJ1-4 and V is TRBV5-4, with D unresolved. Germline CDR1 is SGHNT and CDR2 is YYREEE (reference sequence). The CDR3 runs 14 residues. V dropped 0 bases and J dropped 3 bases, with 6 bases sitting between them.

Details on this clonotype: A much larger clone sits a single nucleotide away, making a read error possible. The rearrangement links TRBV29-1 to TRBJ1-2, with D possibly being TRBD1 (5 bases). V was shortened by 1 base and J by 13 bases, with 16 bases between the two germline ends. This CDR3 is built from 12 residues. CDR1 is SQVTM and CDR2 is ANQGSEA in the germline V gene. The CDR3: CSVEVIRGRVTF. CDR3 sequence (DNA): TGCAGCGTTGAAGTGATTCGGGGACGAGTCACCTTC.

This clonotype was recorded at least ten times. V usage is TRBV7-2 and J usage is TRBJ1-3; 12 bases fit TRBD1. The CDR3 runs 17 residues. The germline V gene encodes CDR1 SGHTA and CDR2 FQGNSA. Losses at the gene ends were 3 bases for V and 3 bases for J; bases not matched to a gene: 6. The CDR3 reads CASSLMGQGAFGNTIYF. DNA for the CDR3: TGTGCCAGCAGCTTGATGGGACAGGGGGCTTTTGGAAACACCATATATTTT. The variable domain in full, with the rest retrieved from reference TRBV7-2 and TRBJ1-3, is GAGVSQSPSNKVTEKGKDVELRCDPISGHTALYWYRQSLGQGLEFLIYFQGNSAPDKSGLPSDRFSAERTGGSVSTLTIQRTQQEDSAVYLCASSLMGQGAFGNTIYFGEGSWLTVV.

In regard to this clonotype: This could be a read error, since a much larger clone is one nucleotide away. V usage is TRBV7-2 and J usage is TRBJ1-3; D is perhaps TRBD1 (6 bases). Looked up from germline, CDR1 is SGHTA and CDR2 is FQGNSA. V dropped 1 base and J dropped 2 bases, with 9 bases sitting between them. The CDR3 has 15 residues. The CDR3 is CASSLVGTTGNTIYF. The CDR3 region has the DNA TGTGCCAGCAGCTTAGTTGGGACAACTGGAAACACCATATATTTT.

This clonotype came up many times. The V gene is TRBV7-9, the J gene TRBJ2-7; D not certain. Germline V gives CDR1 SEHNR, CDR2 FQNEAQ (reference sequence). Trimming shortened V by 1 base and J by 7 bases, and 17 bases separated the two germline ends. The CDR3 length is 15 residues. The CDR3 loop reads CASSLGSVPAEEQYF. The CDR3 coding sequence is TGTGCCAGCAGCTTAGGTTCAGTGCCCGCGGAGGAGCAGTACTTC.

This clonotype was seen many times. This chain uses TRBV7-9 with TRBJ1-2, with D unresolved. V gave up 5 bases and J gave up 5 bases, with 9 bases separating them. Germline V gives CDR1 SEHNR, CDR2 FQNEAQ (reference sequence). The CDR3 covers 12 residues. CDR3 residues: CASSETRYGYTF. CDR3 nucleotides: TGTGCCAGCAGCGAGACTCGGTATGGCTACACCTTC.

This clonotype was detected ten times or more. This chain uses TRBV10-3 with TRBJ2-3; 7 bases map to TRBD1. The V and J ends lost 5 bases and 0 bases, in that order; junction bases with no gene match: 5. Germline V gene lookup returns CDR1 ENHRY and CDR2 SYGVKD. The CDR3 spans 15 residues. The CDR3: CAISLEGASTDTQYF. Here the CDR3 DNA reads TGTGCCATCAGTCTCGAGGGGGCGAGCACAGATACGCAGTATTTT.

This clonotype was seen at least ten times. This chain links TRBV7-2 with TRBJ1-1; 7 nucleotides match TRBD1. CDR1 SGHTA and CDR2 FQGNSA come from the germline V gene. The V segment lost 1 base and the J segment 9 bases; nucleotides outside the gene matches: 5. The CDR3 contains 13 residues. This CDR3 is CASSLVRGRKAFF. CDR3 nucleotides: TGTGCCAGCAGCTTAGTCAGGGGGAGAAAAGCTTTCTTT.

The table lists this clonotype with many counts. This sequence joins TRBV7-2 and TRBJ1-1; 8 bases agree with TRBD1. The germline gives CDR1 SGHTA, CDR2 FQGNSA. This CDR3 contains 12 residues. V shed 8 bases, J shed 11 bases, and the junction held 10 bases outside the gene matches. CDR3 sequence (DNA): TGTGCCAGCGGGGACAGGATGTCGTACGCTTTCTTT. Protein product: CASGDRMSYAFF.

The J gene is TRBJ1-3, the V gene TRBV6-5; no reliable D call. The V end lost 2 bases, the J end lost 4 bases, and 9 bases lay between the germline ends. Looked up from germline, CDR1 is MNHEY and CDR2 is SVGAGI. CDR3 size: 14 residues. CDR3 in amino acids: CASSYRELGNTIYF. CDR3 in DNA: TGTGCCAGCAGTTACAGGGAGCTCGGAAACACCATATATTTT.

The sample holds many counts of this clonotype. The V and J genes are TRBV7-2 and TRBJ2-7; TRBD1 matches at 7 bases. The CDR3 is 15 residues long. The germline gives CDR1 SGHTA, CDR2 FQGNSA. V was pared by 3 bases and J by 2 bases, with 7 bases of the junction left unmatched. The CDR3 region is CASSLSRDRAYEQYF. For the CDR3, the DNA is TGTGCCAGCAGCTTGTCCAGGGACAGAGCCTACGAGCAGTACTTC. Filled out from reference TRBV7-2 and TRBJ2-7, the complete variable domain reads GAGVSQSPSNKVTEKGKDVELRCDPISGHTALYWYRQSLGQGLEFLIYFQGNSAPDKSGLPSDRFSAERTGGSVSTLTIQRTQQEDSAVYLCASSLSRDRAYEQYFGPGTRLTVT.

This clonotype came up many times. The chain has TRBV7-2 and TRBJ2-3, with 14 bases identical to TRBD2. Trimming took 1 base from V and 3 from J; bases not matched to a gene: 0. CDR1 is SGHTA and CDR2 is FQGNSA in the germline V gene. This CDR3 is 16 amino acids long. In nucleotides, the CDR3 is TGTGCCAGCAGCTTAGGGACTAGCGGGAGGACAGATACGCAGTATTTT. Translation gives CASSLGTSGRTDTQYF.